This passage covers 25 T cell receptor beta chains from one sample sequenced in a study of blood T cell repertoires in COVID-19 (TCRdb year 2020). The library was produced with the immunoSEQ multiplex PCR assay. TCRdb's version of the immuneACCESS table is confined to in-frame rearrangements and falls short of the full clone set. An unresolved V gene accounts for under half of the shortfall where checked; the remainder is of unknown origin. In this sample the table shows tens of thousands of clones, about four fifths of which occur a single time. 12% to 15% of the sample is in the top ten clones. Sequencing input: peripheral blood. Every receptor here comes from an elderly woman with acute or convalescent COVID-19.

This clone was seen only a few times. V gene TRBV7-2 combines with J gene TRBJ1-2; D may be TRBD1 (5 bases). The CDR3 length is 14 residues. V gave up 5 bases and J gave up 0 bases, with 10 bases separating them. Germline V gene sequence: CDR1 SGHTA, CDR2 FQGNSA. The CDR3 reads CASSPDRSNYGYTF. The CDR3 region has the DNA TGTGCCAGCAGCCCTGACAGATCTAACTATGGCTACACCTTC.

The chain joins TRBV13 to TRBJ2-2; 9 nucleotides line up with TRBD1. This CDR3 contains 15 residues. Per germline, CDR1 PRHDT and CDR2 FYEKMQ (reference sequence). Germline trimming cut 6 bases from V and 3 bases from J; bases unmatched to any gene: 5. Here the CDR3 reads CASRLGQGDTGELFF. CDR3 bases: TGTGCCAGCAGACTGGGACAGGGCGACACCGGGGAGCTGTTTTTT.

A single count supports this clone. V gene TRBV4-1 combines with J gene TRBJ1-3; 9 bases fit TRBD1. There are 15 residues in the CDR3. J was trimmed by 5 bases and V by 7 bases; bases with no gene match: 9. Germline CDR1 reads MGHRA; CDR2 reads YSYEKL. The CDR3 protein is CASMEGTGPRNTIYF. The CDR3 DNA reads TGCGCCAGCATGGAGGGGACAGGGCCCAGAAACACCATATATTTT.

V and J are TRBV7-3 and TRBJ2-4; 7 bases are shared with TRBD1. The germline V gene encodes CDR1 SGHTA and CDR2 FQGTGA. The CDR3 is 13 residues long. The ends lost 5 bases at V and 8 bases at J; junction bases unmatched: 6. CDR3 DNA: TGTGCCAGCAGCCCTAACCAGGGGGACATTCAGTACTTC. It codes for CASSPNQGDIQYF.

V and J are TRBV9 and TRBJ1-4, with D possibly matching TRBD1 (6 bases). CDR3 length: 15 residues. Germline V gives CDR1 SGDLS, CDR2 YYNGEE. Trimming stripped 3 bases from V and 5 bases from J, with 14 bases between. The CDR3 nucleotides read TGTGCCAGCAGCGAACCGGGACAAATAAATGAAAAACTGTTTTTT. Translated: CASSEPGQINEKLFF.

CDR3 protein: CASTAPGTGNNEQFF. CDR3 bases: TGTGCCAGTACGGCGCCCGGGACAGGAAACAATGAGCAGTTCTTC. J is TRBJ2-1 and V is TRBV19, with 8 bases fitting TRBD1. Germline CDR1 LNHDA, CDR2 SQIVND (reference sequence). The CDR3 extends over 15 amino acids. J gave up 5 bases and V 7 bases, and 10 bases lay outside the gene matches.

The chain combines TRBV12-5 with TRBJ1-1, with 7 bases lining up with TRBD1. V gave up 7 bases and J gave up 4 bases; unmatched junction bases: 6. CDR1 and CDR2 from the germline V gene are LGHNT and FRNRAP. The CDR3 is 13 amino acids. In DNA form, the CDR3 reads TGTGCTAGTGACGACAGGGTTGGCACTGAAGCTTTCTTT. Translation: CASDDRVGTEAFF.

Here the CDR3 reads CASSLKQGPNTGELFF. The CDR3 bases are TGTGCCAGCAGCCTAAAACAGGGCCCGAACACCGGGGAGCTGTTTTTT. This chain joins TRBV7-7 and TRBJ2-2, with D possibly being TRBD1 (6 bases). The length of the CDR3 is 16 residues. Germline-derived CDR1 and CDR2 are SSHAT and FNYEAQ (reference sequence). V shed 5 bases and J shed 0 bases, with 13 bases lying between them.

V and J are TRBV15 and TRBJ1-5, with D possibly matching TRBD1 (5 bases). The CDR3 runs 18 residues. Germline V gives CDR1 LNHNV, CDR2 YYDKDF (reference sequence). V shed 3 bases and J shed 2 bases, with 20 bases lying between them. CDR3 sequence: CATSSFTQIIQGNQPQHF. CDR3 DNA: TGTGCCACCAGCAGTTTCACCCAGATAATACAGGGCAATCAGCCCCAGCATTTT.

The CDR3 here is CASTTGVYEQYF. The CDR3 DNA reads TGTGCCAGCACTACAGGGGTCTACGAGCAGTACTTC. This sequence joins TRBV28 and TRBJ2-7; TRBD1 matches 7 bases. J lost 3 bases, V lost 7 bases, and 3 bases had no gene match. Germline lookup yields CDR1 MDHEN and CDR2 SYDVKM. The CDR3 totals 12 residues.

This clone came up many times. DNA of the CDR3: TGTGCCAGCACCCTAGGCGGGGGACTAGGGGGAAAGACCCAGTACTTC. Translating gives CASTLGGGLGGKTQYF. The V gene is TRBV11-2, the J gene TRBJ2-5, with 8 bases matching TRBD2. J was trimmed by 6 bases and V by 7 bases; bases with no gene match: 16. Per the germline V gene, CDR1 is SGHAT and CDR2 is FQNNGV. This CDR3 has 16 amino acids.

The V call is TRBV5-1, the J call TRBJ2-1; 7 bases fit TRBD2. This CDR3 has 16 residues. With V trimmed by 2 bases and J by 0 bases, 5 bases remained unmatched. In germline, CDR1 is SGHRS, CDR2 YFSETQ. The CDR3 region is CASSFSGPSSYNEQFF. CDR3 bases: TGCGCCAGCAGCTTTAGCGGGCCTAGCTCCTACAATGAGCAGTTCTTC.

The chain joins TRBV10-3 to TRBJ2-1; D remains ambiguous. Trimming left V 4 bases short and J 10 bases short, with 14 bases between. Germline V CDR1 and CDR2: ENHRY, SYGVKD. The CDR3 contains 13 residues. The CDR3 nucleotides are TGTGCCATCAGTGTTGTAGAGGCTGGCGAGCAGTTCTTC. This encodes CAISVVEAGEQFF.

The CDR3: CASSIAGHTDTQYF. The CDR3 DNA follows: TGTGCCAGTAGTATAGCGGGTCACACAGATACGCAGTATTTT. The chain couples TRBV19 to TRBJ2-3; D gene ambiguous. V shed 1 base and J shed 2 bases, with 7 bases lying between them. Germline CDR1 is LNHDA and CDR2 is SQIVND (reference sequence). This CDR3 contains 14 residues.

The rearrangement joins TRBV5-6 to TRBJ1-5; 11 bases agree with TRBD1. The germline CDR1 and CDR2 sequences are SGHDT and YYEEEE. The CDR3 is made up of 17 amino acids. V lost 5 bases, J lost 4 bases, and 11 bases stayed unmatched. CDR3 bases: TGTGCCAGCAGTCGTGGACAGGGGGCCAATTCTAATCAGCCCCAGCATTTT. It encodes CASSRGQGANSNQPQHF. Full variable domain (remainder filled in from reference TRBV5-6 and TRBJ1-5): DAGVTQSPTHLIKTRGQQVTLRCSPKSGHDTVSWYQQALGQGPQFIFQYYEEEERQRGNFPDRFSGHQFPNYSSELNVNALLLGDSALYLCASSRGQGANSNQPQHFGDGTRLSIL.

The V and J genes are TRBV28 and TRBJ2-3, with 13 bases matching TRBD2. CDR1 and CDR2 (germline): MDHEN, SYDVKM. The CDR3 loop spans 17 amino acids. V trimming: 5 bases; J trimming: 3 bases; junction bases outside the gene matches: 8. Here the CDR3 reads CASSITSGRAATDTQYF. The CDR3 DNA reads TGTGCCAGCAGTATAACTAGCGGGAGGGCCGCTACAGATACGCAGTATTTT.

V is TRBV13 and J is TRBJ2-3, with D unclear. From germline, CDR1 is PRHDT and CDR2 FYEKMQ (reference sequence). The CDR3 spans 13 residues. The V and J ends lost 5 bases and 2 bases respectively, with 8 bases between them. CDR3 sequence (DNA): TGTGCCAGCAGCCCCCCCTTCACAGATACGCAGTATTTT. Amino acid sequence: CASSPPFTDTQYF.

This chain uses TRBV5-4 with TRBJ2-7; 14 bases are a match to TRBD2. The CDR3 loop spans 16 amino acids. After removal of 4 bases from V and 0 bases from J, the junction contained 3 bases not matched to a gene. Germline-derived CDR1 and CDR2 are SGHNT and YYREEE (reference sequence). For the CDR3, the DNA is TGTGCCAGCAGCCAGGGACTAGCGGGAGACTCCTACGAGCAGTACTTC. Its translation: CASSQGLAGDSYEQYF.

The chain is built from TRBV7-6 and TRBJ2-7, with 7 bases that match TRBD1. The CDR3 is made up of 15 amino acids. Germline lookup yields CDR1 SGHVS and CDR2 FNYEAQ. J gave up 0 bases and V 1 base, and 3 bases lay outside the gene matches. The CDR3 spells CASSLDGTASYEQYF. The CDR3 nucleotides are TGTGCCAGCAGCTTAGACGGGACAGCCTCCTACGAGCAGTACTTC. The full variable domain, rest sourced from reference TRBV7-6 and TRBJ2-7, is GAGVSQSPRYKVTKRGQDVALRCDPISGHVSLYWYRQALGQGPEFLTYFNYEAQQDKSGLPNDRFSAERPEGSISTLTIQRTEQRDSAMYRCASSLDGTASYEQYFGPGTRLTVT.

The sample holds a few counts of this clone. CDR3 region: CASTRQGGTEAFF. CDR3 coding DNA: TGTGCCAGCACCCGACAGGGGGGCACTGAAGCTTTCTTT. The V and J genes are TRBV6-5 and TRBJ1-1; 9 bases are shared with TRBD1. Germline CDR1 and CDR2: MNHEY and SVGAGI. V lost 7 bases, J lost 4 bases, and 4 bases stayed unmatched. This CDR3 spans 13 amino acids.

The chain carries TRBV18 and TRBJ1-5; D might be TRBD1 (6 bases). V lost 1 base and J 6 bases, leaving 10 bases between the germline ends. Germline loops: CDR1 KGHSH, CDR2 LQKENI. This CDR3 spans 14 amino acids. The CDR3 reads CASSPLGGLQPQHF. The CDR3, as DNA: TGTGCCAGCTCACCACTGGGGGGGCTTCAGCCCCAGCATTTT. Supplemented by reference TRBV18 and TRBJ1-5, the full variable domain reads NAGVMQNPRHLVRRRGQEARLRCSPMKGHSHVYWYRQLPEEGLKFMVYLQKENIIDESGMPKERFSAEFPKEGPSILRIQQVVRGDSAAYFCASSPLGGLQPQHFGDGTRLSIL.

The J gene is TRBJ2-7, the V gene TRBV5-4; 7 bases line up with TRBD2. This CDR3 has 15 amino acids. Germline assignment: CDR1 SGHNT and CDR2 YYREEE (reference sequence). V lost 0 bases and J lost 3; bases outside the gene matches: 6. The CDR3 is CASSLEAGAGYEQYF. The DNA for the CDR3 is TGTGCCAGCAGCTTGGAGGCGGGAGCGGGCTACGAGCAGTACTTC.

This chain connects TRBV5-4 to TRBJ2-5; 10 bases map to TRBD2. The CDR3 loop spans 16 amino acids. CDR1 is SGHNT and CDR2 is YYREEE in the germline V gene (reference sequence). The ends lost 0 bases at V and 4 bases at J; junction bases unmatched: 6. This chain's CDR3 is CASSLGLAGVGETQYF. CDR3 DNA: TGTGCCAGCAGCTTGGGGCTAGCGGGAGTAGGAGAGACCCAGTACTTC. Combining the CDR3 with reference TRBV5-4 and TRBJ2-5 gives the whole variable domain ETGVTQSPTHLIKTRGQQVTLRCSSQSGHNTVSWYQQALGQGPQFIFQYYREEENGRGNFPPRFSGLQFPNYSSELNVNALELDDSALYLCASSLGLAGVGETQYFGPGTRLLVL.

V usage is TRBV29-1 and J usage is TRBJ2-1; D might be TRBD2 (6 bases). V lost 0 bases and J 8 bases, leaving 20 bases between the germline ends. Germline V gene data show CDR1 as SQVTM and CDR2 as ANQGSEA. CDR3 length: 16 amino acids. This CDR3 is CSVEDRPGLKRYEQFF. CDR3 sequence (DNA): TGCAGCGTTGAAGATCGGCCGGGACTCAAAAGGTATGAGCAGTTCTTC.

The rearrangement links TRBV4-1 to TRBJ2-2; 16 bases are shared with TRBD2. After removal of 6 bases from V and 4 bases from J, the junction contained 8 bases not matched to a gene. This CDR3 spans 18 amino acids. The germline gives CDR1 MGHRA, CDR2 YSYEKL. Here the CDR3 DNA reads TGCGCCAGCAGTCCCGGGACTAGCGGGAGGGGCAGCACCGGGGAGCTGTTTTTT. The encoded protein is CASSPGTSGRGSTGELFF.